These T cell receptor beta chains were read from a single sample in a study of CD8 T cells in ankylosing spondylitis. TCRdb ran MiXCR on the 5' RACE reads and lists one entry per CDR3 protein. The data hold 200,000 to 250,000 distinct CDR3 sequences, with 5.5% to 7.5% observed a single time. The sequencing sample was made of blood, either unsorted or a sorted T cell fraction (not recorded which). The receptors stem from a male donor with ankylosing spondylitis. Both conserved end residues are part of each CDR3. D genes are given only for firm matches. The size field is filled for only some rows; it gives once, few, many or a size class.

clone size	D gene	J gene	V gene	CDR3 protein	CDR3 DNA
many	TRBD2	TRBJ2-4	TRBV28	CASTPMGGGKNIQYF	TGTGCCAGCACCCCAATGGGGGGGGGCAAAAACATTCAGTACTTC
many	TRBD1	TRBJ1-1	TRBV7-6	CASSLGSGGKTTEAFF	TGTGCCAGCAGCTTAGGATCAGGGGGCAAGACCACTGAAGCTTTCTTT
.	TRBD1	TRBJ1-2	TRBV20-1	CSAKPDRVYGYTF	TGCAGTGCTAAGCCGGACAGGGTATATGGCTACACCTTC
many	.	TRBJ1-5	TRBV7-8	CASSWRGMPQHF	TGTGCCAGCAGTTGGAGGGGGATGCCCCAGCATTTT
many	TRBD2	TRBJ2-1	TRBV7-9	CASNLAGGPREQFF	TGTGCCAGCAACCTAGCGGGAGGGCCCAGGGAGCAGTTCTTC
many	.	TRBJ2-3	TRBV4-1	CASLDPGVTDTQYF	TGCGCCAGCCTAGATCCAGGGGTCACAGATACGCAGTATTTT
many	.	TRBJ2-3	TRBV11-2	CASSIPLEVPPSTDTQYF	TGTGCCAGCAGCATTCCCCTAGAGGTGCCGCCTAGCACAGATACGCAGTATTTT
many	TRBD1	TRBJ1-4	TRBV10-3	CAISHPGTDNEKLFF	TGTGCCATCAGTCACCCCGGGACAGATAATGAAAAACTGTTTTTT
.	TRBD1	TRBJ2-7	TRBV7-9	CASSPWDSHEQYF	TGTGCCAGCAGCCCTTGGGACAGCCACGAGCAGTACTTC
many	TRBD1	TRBJ2-4	TRBV6-5	CASSYEKGAAKNIQYF	TGTGCCAGCAGTTACGAAAAGGGGGCGGCCAAAAACATTCAGTACTTC
.	.	TRBJ2-2	TRBV19	CASSTTSTGRDGELFF	TGTGCCAGTAGTACCACCTCGACAGGGAGGGACGGGGAGCTGTTTTTT
few	TRBD2	TRBJ2-3	TRBV9	CASSPSSGRFTDTQYF	TGTGCCAGCAGCCCTTCTAGCGGGAGGTTCACAGATACGCAGTATTTT
many	.	TRBJ1-1	TRBV6-2/TRBV6-3	CASSYPAEAFF	TGTGCCAGCAGTTACCCTGCTGAAGCTTTCTTT
many	.	TRBJ2-1	TRBV9	CASSVDGDEQFF	TGTGCCAGCAGCGTAGACGGGGATGAGCAGTTCTTC
many	TRBD2	TRBJ2-7	TRBV3-1	CASSPGLATSYEQYF	TGTGCCAGCAGCCCGGGACTAGCGACCTCCTACGAGCAGTACTTC
.	TRBD2	TRBJ2-5	TRBV9	CASSDTSEAQYF	TGTGCCAGCAGCGATACTAGCGAGGCCCAGTACTTC
many	.	TRBJ1-6	TRBV20-1	CSARDLGRPYNSPLHF	TGCAGTGCTAGAGATCTTGGGAGGCCCTATAATTCACCCCTCCACTTT
.	TRBD1	TRBJ1-4	TRBV18	CASSPTTGGDFEKLFF	TGTGCCAGCTCACCTACGACAGGGGGCGATTTTGAAAAACTGTTTTTT
.	.	TRBJ2-7	TRBV11-1	CASSFGFEQYF	TGTGCCAGCAGCTTCGGTTTCGAGCAGTACTTC
many	.	TRBJ2-1	TRBV6-5	CASSYLDGDSYNEQFF	TGTGCCAGCAGTTACTTGGACGGTGACTCCTACAATGAGCAGTTCTTC
many	.	TRBJ2-7	TRBV6-5	CASSYGGHLYEQYF	TGTGCCAGCAGTTACGGCGGACACCTATACGAGCAGTACTTC
few	TRBD2	TRBJ2-7	TRBV12-3/TRBV12-4	CASSPVKSSGSYEQYF	TGTGCCAGCAGCCCAGTTAAATCTAGCGGGAGCTACGAGCAGTACTTC
many	.	TRBJ1-1	TRBV29-1	CSVEVPVQFTEAFF	TGCAGCGTTGAAGTCCCCGTCCAGTTCACTGAAGCTTTCTTT
many	.	TRBJ2-7	TRBV10-3	CAISVPDSSYEQYF	TGTGCCATCAGTGTCCCGGACAGCTCCTACGAGCAGTACTTC
many	.	TRBJ1-2	TRBV12-3/TRBV12-4	CASSLVQVYGYTF	TGTGCCAGCAGTTTGGTACAGGTCTATGGCTACACCTTC
many	TRBD1	TRBJ2-1	TRBV6-5	CASSYSGQGNSYNEQFF	TGTGCCAGCAGTTACTCGGGACAGGGGAACTCCTACAATGAGCAGTTCTTC
many	.	TRBJ1-6	TRBV27	CASSFPGLASPLHF	TGTGCCAGCAGTTTTCCAGGGTTGGCTTCACCCCTCCACTTT
once	.	TRBJ2-7	TRBV4-1	CASSQARTENYEQYF	TGCGCCAGCAGCCAAGCCAGGACTGAAAACTACGAGCAGTACTTC
many	.	TRBJ2-5	TRBV12-3/TRBV12-4	CASRATGRGQETQYF	TGTGCCAGCAGGGCGACAGGGAGGGGACAAGAGACCCAGTACTTC
many	.	TRBJ1-1	TRBV29-1	CSVAWDLRRTGTEAFF	TGCAGCGTTGCATGGGACTTAAGAAGGACGGGGACTGAAGCTTTCTTT
many	TRBD2	TRBJ2-5	TRBV20-1	CSARIREGLQETQYF	TGCAGTGCACGGATACGGGAGGGCCTCCAAGAGACCCAGTACTTC
few	.	TRBJ2-7	TRBV5-6	CASSFWMMGYEQYF	TGTGCCAGCAGCTTTTGGATGATGGGGTACGAGCAGTACTTC
few	TRBD2	TRBJ2-3	TRBV7-2	CASSPGLAGRGDTQYF	TGTGCCAGCAGCCCGGGACTAGCGGGGAGGGGAGATACGCAGTATTTT
many	TRBD2	TRBJ2-7	TRBV20-1	CSPKWGGGYEQYF	TGCAGCCCAAAATGGGGGGGTGGCTACGAGCAGTACTTC
.	TRBD2	TRBJ2-5	TRBV11-1	CASSLAGTSGSATETQYF	TGTGCCAGCAGCTTAGCGGGGACTAGCGGGTCTGCTACGGAGACCCAGTACTTC
.	.	TRBJ2-7	TRBV7-9	CASSPQNDYEQYF	TGTGCCAGCAGCCCACAAAACGACTACGAGCAGTACTTC
few	.	TRBJ2-1	TRBV27	CASRRTVSNEQFF	TGTGCCAGCAGAAGGACGGTTTCCAATGAGCAGTTCTTC
many	.	TRBJ1-6	TRBV7-9	CASSSPGGYNSPLHF	TGTGCCAGCAGCTCGCCGGGAGGTTATAATTCACCCCTCCACTTT
few	.	TRBJ2-3	TRBV6-5	CASSSVASTDTQYF	TGTGCCAGCAGTTCGGTCGCTAGCACAGATACGCAGTATTTT
many	.	TRBJ1-3	TRBV27	CASSPGTGNTIYF	TGTGCCAGCAGCCCCGGGACTGGAAACACCATATATTTT
many	.	TRBJ1-2	TRBV15	CATSRETGQYYGYTF	TGTGCCACCAGCAGAGAAACAGGGCAATACTATGGCTACACCTTC
many	.	TRBJ2-7	TRBV25-1	CASSDPRSYYEQYF	TGTGCCAGCAGTGACCCTCGGAGTTACTACGAGCAGTACTTC
many	TRBD1	TRBJ1-6	TRBV10-3	CAIRPGQDHNSPLHF	TGTGCCATCCGTCCGGGACAGGATCATAATTCACCCCTCCACTTT
many	.	TRBJ2-1	TRBV27	CASSLSGLRVGDNEQFF	TGTGCCAGCAGTTTATCAGGACTACGAGTAGGTGACAATGAGCAGTTCTTC
few	.	TRBJ2-2	TRBV5-1	CASSIRGPGELFF	TGCGCCAGCAGCATCCGAGGGCCCGGGGAGCTGTTTTTT
.	.	TRBJ1-2	TRBV4-1	CASSQDTGSYYGYTF	TGCGCCAGCAGCCAAGATACTGGTAGTTATTATGGCTACACCTTC
many	TRBD1	TRBJ1-5	TRBV6-1	CASSEGDRIYSNQPQHF	TGTGCCAGCAGTGAAGGGGACAGAATCTATAGCAATCAGCCCCAGCATTTT
many	.	TRBJ1-2	TRBV12-3/TRBV12-4	CASSTGHDYYGYTF	TGTGCCAGCAGTACAGGACACGACTACTATGGCTACACCTTC
many	TRBD2	TRBJ2-5	TRBV16	CASSPSGLAGGETQYF	TGTGCCAGCAGCCCCTCAGGACTAGCGGGAGGAGAGACCCAGTACTTC
few	TRBD2	TRBJ2-2	TRBV3-1	CASSQVAGGPRSTGELFF	TGTGCCAGCAGCCAAGTTGCGGGAGGGCCCAGGAGCACCGGGGAGCTGTTTTTT
many	.	TRBJ1-2	TRBV28	CASSSRQGTNYGYTF	TGTGCCAGCAGTTCCCGCCAGGGGACTAACTATGGCTACACCTTC
many	.	TRBJ1-1	TRBV14	CASSQMDRLMNTEAFF	TGTGCCAGCAGCCAAATGGACAGACTTATGAACACTGAAGCTTTCTTT